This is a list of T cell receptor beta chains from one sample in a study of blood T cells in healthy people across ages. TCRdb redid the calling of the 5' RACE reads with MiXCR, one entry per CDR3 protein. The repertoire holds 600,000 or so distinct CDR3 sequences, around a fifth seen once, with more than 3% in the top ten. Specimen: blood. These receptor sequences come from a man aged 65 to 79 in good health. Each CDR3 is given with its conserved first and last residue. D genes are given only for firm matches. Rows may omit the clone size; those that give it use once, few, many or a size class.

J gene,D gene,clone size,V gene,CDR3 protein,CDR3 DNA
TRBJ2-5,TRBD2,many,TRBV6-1,CASSLREQETQYF,TGTGCCAGCAGTTTGCGGGAGCAAGAGACCCAGTACTTC
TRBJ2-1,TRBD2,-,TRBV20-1,CSAHHSGAALLSSYNEQFF,TGCAGTGCCCACCATAGCGGGGCGGCCCTCTTAAGCTCCTACAATGAGCAGTTCTTC
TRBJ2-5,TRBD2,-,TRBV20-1,CSAFSGEEQETQYF,TGCAGTGCGTTTAGCGGGGAGGAGCAAGAGACCCAGTACTTC
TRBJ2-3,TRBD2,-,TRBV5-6,CASSLVRGRAAQYF,TGTGCCAGCAGCTTGGTTCGCGGGAGGGCCGCGCAGTATTTT
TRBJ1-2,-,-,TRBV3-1,CASSQDAISNYGYTF,TGTGCCAGCAGCCAAGACGCCATTTCTAACTATGGCTACACCTTC
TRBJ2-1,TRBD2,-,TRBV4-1,CASSQEGAGDIYNEQFF,TGCGCCAGCAGCCAAGAAGGAGCGGGAGATATCTACAATGAGCAGTTCTTC
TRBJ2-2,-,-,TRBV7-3,CASSLKSWTGELFF,TGTGCCAGCAGCCTTAAATCCTGGACCGGGGAGCTGTTTTTT
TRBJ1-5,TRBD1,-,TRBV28,CASSFGQGYSNQPQHF,TGTGCCAGCAGTTTTGGACAGGGTTATAGCAATCAGCCCCAGCATTTT
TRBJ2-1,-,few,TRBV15,CATSREALGAGEQFF,TGTGCCACCAGCAGAGAGGCTTTGGGAGCAGGTGAGCAGTTCTTC
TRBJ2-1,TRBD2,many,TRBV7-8,CASSLASGETNEQFF,TGTGCCAGCAGCTTAGCTAGCGGGGAGACCAATGAGCAGTTCTTC
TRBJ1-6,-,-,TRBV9,CASSVGGGSDSPLHF,TGTGCCAGCAGCGTAGGAGGGGGGTCCGATTCACCCCTCCACTTT
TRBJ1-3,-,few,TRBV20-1,CSARDPVSGNTIYF,TGCAGTGCTAGAGACCCGGTCTCTGGAAACACCATATATTTT
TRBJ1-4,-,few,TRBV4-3,CASSQDDLGRLANEKLFF,TGCGCCAGCAGCCAAGATGACCTCGGTCGTCTGGCTAATGAAAAACTGTTTTTT
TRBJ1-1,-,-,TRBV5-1,CASSLAAGGYRTEAFF,TGCGCCAGCAGCTTGGCCGCGGGGGGTTATCGGACTGAAGCTTTCTTT
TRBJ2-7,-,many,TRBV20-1,CSARRALQDYEQYF,TGCAGTGCTAGACGGGCCCTACAGGATTACGAGCAGTACTTC
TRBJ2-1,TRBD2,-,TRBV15,CATSRDYAGGNNEQFF,TGTGCCACCAGCAGAGATTATGCGGGAGGAAACAATGAGCAGTTCTTC
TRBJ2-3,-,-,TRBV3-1,CASSQESSGLSTDTQYF,TGTGCCAGCAGCCAAGAGTCGAGCGGGCTTAGCACAGATACGCAGTATTTT
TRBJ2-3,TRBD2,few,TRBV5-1,CASSSTSGRRDTQYF,TGCGCCAGCAGCTCGACTAGCGGTAGGAGGGATACGCAGTATTTT
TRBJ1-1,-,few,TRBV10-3,CAISIGQSDTEAFF,TGTGCCATCAGTATTGGGCAGTCCGACACTGAAGCTTTCTTT
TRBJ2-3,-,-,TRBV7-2,CASSTLVGRTDTQYF,TGTGCCAGCAGCACACTAGTAGGGCGCACAGATACGCAGTATTTT
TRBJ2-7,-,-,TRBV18,CASSPGTIKYEQYF,TGTGCCAGCTCACCAGGGACGATCAAATACGAGCAGTACTTC
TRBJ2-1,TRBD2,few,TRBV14,CASSLLAGEVNEQFF,TGTGCCAGCAGCCTACTAGCGGGAGAGGTCAATGAGCAGTTCTTC
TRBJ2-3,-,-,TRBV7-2,CASSPRSGFSTDTQYF,TGTGCCAGCAGTCCCCGAAGCGGGTTTAGCACAGATACGCAGTATTTT
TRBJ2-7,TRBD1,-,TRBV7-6,CASSLPSRGQDEQYF,TGTGCCAGCAGCTTACCAAGCAGGGGGCAGGACGAGCAGTACTTC
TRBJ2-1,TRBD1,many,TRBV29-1,CSAENRGNEQFF,TGCAGCGCCGAGAACAGGGGTAATGAGCAGTTCTTC
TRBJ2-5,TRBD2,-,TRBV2,CASSKLAGGREETQYF,TGTGCCAGCAGTAAACTAGCGGGAGGGCGGGAAGAGACCCAGTACTTC
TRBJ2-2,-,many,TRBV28,CASSAKASVHTGELFF,TGTGCCAGCAGTGCAAAGGCTTCAGTCCACACCGGGGAGCTGTTTTTT
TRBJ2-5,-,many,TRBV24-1,CATSDFRGGETQYF,TGTGCCACCAGTGATTTCAGGGGCGGAGAGACCCAGTACTTC
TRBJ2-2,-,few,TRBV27,CASSSTRRNTGELFF,TGTGCCAGCAGTTCGACTAGAAGGAACACCGGGGAGCTGTTTTTT
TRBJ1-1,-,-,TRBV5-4,CASSLRGVTEAFF,TGTGCCAGCAGCTTGCGAGGGGTAACTGAAGCTTTCTTT
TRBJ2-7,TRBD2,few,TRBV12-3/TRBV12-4,CASSTRTSGSGEQYF,TGTGCCAGCAGTACCCGGACTAGCGGGAGTGGTGAGCAGTACTTC
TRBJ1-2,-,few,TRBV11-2,CASSPDRTNYGYTF,TGTGCCAGCAGCCCCGACAGAACTAACTATGGCTACACCTTC
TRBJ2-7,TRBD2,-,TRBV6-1,CASSAYSGTSYEQYF,TGTGCCAGCAGTGCCTATAGCGGGACGTCCTACGAGCAGTACTTC
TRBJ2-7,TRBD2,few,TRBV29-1,CSVGTSGRTNQEQYF,TGCAGCGTTGGGACTAGCGGGAGGACGAATCAGGAGCAGTACTTC
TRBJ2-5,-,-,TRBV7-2,CASSTTGAPLETQYF,TGTGCCAGCAGCACCACGGGGGCCCCTTTGGAGACCCAGTACTTC
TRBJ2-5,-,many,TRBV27,CASSFLADQETQYF,TGTGCCAGCAGTTTCCTGGCGGATCAAGAGACCCAGTACTTC
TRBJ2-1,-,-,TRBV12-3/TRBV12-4,CASSDSPTYNEQFF,TGTGCCAGCAGCGACAGCCCTACCTACAATGAGCAGTTCTTC
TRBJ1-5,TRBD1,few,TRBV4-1,CASSQADRGGNQPQHF,TGCGCCAGCAGCCAAGCGGACAGGGGAGGGAATCAGCCCCAGCATTTT
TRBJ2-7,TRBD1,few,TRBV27,CASSLSRDRVPYEQYF,TGTGCCAGCAGTTTAAGCCGGGACAGGGTGCCCTACGAGCAGTACTTC
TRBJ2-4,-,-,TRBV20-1,CSARGGGMSGKNIQYF,TGCAGTGCTAGGGGTGGGGGTATGAGTGGCAAAAACATTCAGTACTTC
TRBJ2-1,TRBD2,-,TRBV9,CASSATSGPYNEQFF,TGTGCCAGCAGCGCCACTAGCGGGCCCTACAATGAGCAGTTCTTC
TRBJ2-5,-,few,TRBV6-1,CASRPVGSWQETQYF,TGTGCCAGCAGACCGGTAGGCAGCTGGCAAGAGACCCAGTACTTC
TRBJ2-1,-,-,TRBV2,CASSEGNRLSSYNEQFF,TGTGCCAGCAGTGAGGGGAACAGGCTGAGCTCCTACAATGAGCAGTTCTTC